Below, 19 T cell receptor beta chains from the same sample are listed, as sequenced in a study of lymphopenia after photon versus proton radiotherapy. The method was immunoSEQ multiplex PCR; TCRdb's version includes in-frame clones alone and lacks a portion of them. This sample has around 64,000 clones, with about 90% found just once. The sample was peripheral blood, taken from a patient treated with proton-based radiotherapy. All receptors derive from an older man with esophageal cancer.

The chain couples TRBV18 to TRBJ1-1, with D tentatively TRBD1 (6 bases). The V gene's germline CDR1 is KGHSH and CDR2 LQKENI. Trimming took 3 bases from V and 1 from J, leaving 21 bases between them. This CDR3 has 18 residues. The DNA of the CDR3 is TGTGCCAGCTCACCGTACCCCGGGGGCGCCATTGGGAACACTGAAGCTTTCTTT. This gives the protein CASSPYPGGAIGNTEAFF.

V usage is TRBV2 and J usage is TRBJ2-1, with TRBD1 as a possible D gene (6 bases). Deletions cut 5 bases from V and 6 bases from J, with 17 bases between. The V gene's germline CDR1 is SNHLY and CDR2 FYNNEI. The CDR3 is 15 residues long. DNA of the CDR3: TGTGCCAGCAGTCACGACAGGCTGGACCCCAATGAGCAGTTCTTC. This encodes CASSHDRLDPNEQFF.

The CDR3 loop reads CAISEGQGSYGYTF. The DNA for the CDR3 is TGTGCCATCAGTGAAGGACAGGGGAGCTATGGCTACACCTTC. The chain has TRBV10-3 and TRBJ1-2; 9 bases line up with TRBD1. J gave up 4 bases and V 3 bases, and 3 bases lay outside the gene matches. CDR1 is ENHRY and CDR2 is SYGVKD in the germline V gene. The CDR3 loop spans 14 amino acids.

The rearrangement joins TRBV28 to TRBJ1-1; perhaps TRBD1 as D (5 bases). Germline V gene sequence: CDR1 MDHEN, CDR2 SYDVKM. The V end lost 1 base, the J end lost 4 bases, and 10 bases lay between the germline ends. The CDR3 has 14 residues. CDR3 nucleotides: TGTGCCAGCAGTTTATTAGGGGTAGGCACTGAAGCTTTCTTT. Its translation is CASSLLGVGTEAFF.

The rearrangement joins TRBV2 to TRBJ1-2; TRBD1 is a possible D gene (6 bases). The CDR3 is 14 amino acids. V was trimmed by 2 bases and J by 4 bases, leaving 11 bases between them. CDR1 SNHLY and CDR2 FYNNEI come from the germline V gene. The CDR3 region has the DNA TGTGCCAGCAGTGAAAGTGGGGGCGGCTATGGCTACACCTTC. Its protein product is CASSESGGGYGYTF.

The gene calls are TRBV7-9 and TRBJ2-1; the D gene could be TRBD1 or TRBD2 (7 bases each). This CDR3 spans 19 amino acids. The germline gives CDR1 SEHNR, CDR2 FQNEAQ (reference sequence). Trimming shortened V by 5 bases and J by 9 bases, and 32 bases separated the two germline ends. CDR3 loop: CASSPWGGANRGKGTEQFF. The CDR3 region has the DNA TGTGCCAGCAGCCCCTGGGGAGGGGCTAACAGGGGTAAAGGGACTGAGCAGTTCTTC.

This clone is a singleton in its sample. The rearrangement uses TRBV9 and TRBJ2-3; no reliable D call. The CDR3 length is 13 residues. CDR1 is SGDLS, CDR2 YYNGEE, per germline. V was shortened by 4 bases and J by 3 bases, with 9 bases between the two germline ends. CDR3 nucleotide sequence: TGTGCCAGCAGCCACGTCCCGACAGATACGCAGTATTTT. Translation: CASSHVPTDTQYF.

This chain links TRBV27 with TRBJ1-2, with 8 bases identical to TRBD1. J lost 6 bases, V lost 5 bases, and 11 bases had no gene match. In germline, CDR1 is MNHEY, CDR2 SMNVEV (reference sequence). The CDR3 runs 15 residues. CDR3 nucleotide sequence: TGTGCCAGCAGTCCCCGGGGGGACAGGTTGAATGGCTACACCTTC. Encoded protein: CASSPRGDRLNGYTF.

The J gene is TRBJ2-7, the V gene TRBV5-1; tentatively, D is TRBD1 (6 bases). The germline gives CDR1 SGHRS, CDR2 YFSETQ. The CDR3 is 13 residues long. V lost 4 bases and J lost 7, with 15 bases in between. CDR3 loop: CASSHHRVWEQYF. Written as DNA, the CDR3 is TGCGCCAGCAGCCACCACAGGGTGTGGGAGCAGTACTTC.

CDR3 DNA sequence: TGTGCCAGCAGTTACGGTCCAGGGCGAGCTTTCTTT. It encodes CASSYGPGRAFF. This sequence joins TRBV6-5 and TRBJ1-1; TRBD1 might be the D (5 bases). Per the germline V gene, CDR1 is MNHEY and CDR2 is SVGAGI. The CDR3 sequence is 12 residues long. The V gene lost 2 bases and the J gene lost 10 bases, with 11 bases spanning the gap.

The V gene is TRBV7-6, the J gene TRBJ2-7; D might be TRBD1 or TRBD2, each matching 5 bases. The CDR3 is 15 amino acids. V was pared by 5 bases and J by 4 bases, with 18 bases between. The germline V gene has CDR1 SGHVS and CDR2 FNYEAQ. The CDR3 region is CASSPDPSRAYEQYF. For the CDR3, the DNA is TGTGCCAGCAGCCCCGATCCTAGCAGGGCGTACGAGCAGTACTTC.

Comment on this clone: The sample has other DNA sequences that encode this CDR3 too. The chain joins TRBV5-1 to TRBJ2-2; 9 bases are shared with TRBD2. The CDR3 is made up of 16 amino acids. Germline V lookup: CDR1 SGHRS, CDR2 YFSETQ. The V gene end was trimmed by 0 bases and the J gene end by 8 bases; junction bases not matched to a gene: 8. CDR3 sequence reads: CASSLVQREATGELFF. The CDR3 region has the DNA TGCGCCAGCAGCTTGGTTCAGCGGGAGGCAACTGGGGAGCTGTTTTTT.

The chain links TRBV27 to TRBJ2-2; TRBD1 is a possible D gene (6 bases). CDR1 MNHEY and CDR2 SMNVEV come from the germline V gene (reference sequence). V lost 6 bases and J lost 2, with 16 bases in between. The CDR3 runs to 16 residues. The CDR3 region is CASSNHGTTNTGELFF. The CDR3 DNA reads as TGTGCCAGCAGCAACCACGGGACAACCAACACCGGGGAGCTGTTTTTT.

J is TRBJ1-4 and V is TRBV9; 11 bases match TRBD1. The V and J ends lost 0 bases and 7 bases, in that order; junction bases with no gene match: 5. The germline V gene has CDR1 SGDLS and CDR2 YYNGEE. CDR3 length: 16 residues. DNA for the CDR3: TGTGCCAGCAGCGTAGCGGACAGGGGGCTCGGTGAAAAACTGTTTTTT. It translates to CASSVADRGLGEKLFF.

The chain combines TRBV7-9 with TRBJ2-7, with 13 bases lining up with TRBD2. The ends lost 5 bases at V and 6 bases at J; junction bases unmatched: 4. The CDR3 loop spans 14 amino acids. Looked up from germline, CDR1 is SEHNR and CDR2 is FQNEAQ (reference sequence). The DNA of the CDR3 is TGTGCCAGCAGCCAGACTAGCGGGAGGATCGAGCAGTACTTC. As protein: CASSQTSGRIEQYF.

The chain joins TRBV7-2 to TRBJ2-3; 7 positions match TRBD2. After removal of 5 bases from V and 7 bases from J, the junction contained 6 bases not matched to a gene. The CDR3 has 13 amino acids. Germline CDR1 reads SGHTA; CDR2 reads FQGNSA. CDR3 sequence: CASSPRGLHTQYF. In DNA form, the CDR3 reads TGTGCCAGCAGCCCCCGGGGACTACATACGCAGTATTTT.

The rearrangement joins TRBV11-2 to TRBJ1-5, with TRBD1 identical over 8 bases. Trimming took 10 bases from V and 4 from J; bases not matched to a gene: 9. Germline CDR1 reads SGHAT; CDR2 reads FQNNGV. The CDR3 has 14 amino acids. The CDR3 DNA reads as TGTGCCACCGGATCGACAGGGGTAAATCAGCCCCAGCATTTT. This encodes CATGSTGVNQPQHF.

The chain employs TRBV7-6 and TRBJ2-7; D possibly matches TRBD1 or TRBD2 (5 bases each). Deletions cut 5 bases from V and 1 base from J, with 9 bases between. The CDR3 runs 13 residues. Germline V gives CDR1 SGHVS, CDR2 FNYEAQ. CDR3 nucleotides: TGTGCCAGCAGCCTGGGGGATTCCTACGAGCAGTACTTC. Amino acid sequence: CASSLGDSYEQYF.

This clone was detected once. This chain links TRBV25-1 with TRBJ1-1, with a weak D call TRBD1 (5 bases). There are 13 residues in the CDR3. Germline CDR1 MGHDK, CDR2 SYGVNS. V was shortened by 5 bases and J by 3 bases, with 10 bases between the two germline ends. Here the CDR3 DNA reads TGTGCCAGCAGTCTGCTGGGGGACACTGAAGCTTTCTTT. It yields the protein CASSLLGDTEAFF.